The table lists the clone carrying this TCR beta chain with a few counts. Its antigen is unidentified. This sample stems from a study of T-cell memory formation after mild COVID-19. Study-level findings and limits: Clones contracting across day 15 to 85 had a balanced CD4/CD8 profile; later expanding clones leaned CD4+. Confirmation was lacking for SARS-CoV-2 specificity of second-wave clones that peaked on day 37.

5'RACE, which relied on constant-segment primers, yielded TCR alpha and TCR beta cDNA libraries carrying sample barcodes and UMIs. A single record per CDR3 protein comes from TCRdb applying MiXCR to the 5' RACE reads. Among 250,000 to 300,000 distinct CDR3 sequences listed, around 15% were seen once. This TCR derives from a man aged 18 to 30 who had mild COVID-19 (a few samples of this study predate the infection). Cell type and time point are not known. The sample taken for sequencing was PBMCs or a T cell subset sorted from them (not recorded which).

CDR3 sequence: CASSSTGSGNTIYF. The CDR3 DNA reads TGTGCCAGCAGCTCCACCGGCTCTGGAAACACCATATATTTT. The chain combines TRBV7-9 with TRBJ1-3; no firm D call. The CDR3 has 14 amino acids. Germline V CDR1 and CDR2: SEHNR, FQNEAQ (reference sequence). Trimming shortened V by 4 bases and J by 0 bases, and 7 bases separated the two germline ends. The whole variable domain, filled in from reference TRBV7-9 and TRBJ1-3, reads DTGVSQNPRHKITKRGQNVTFRCDPISEHNRLYWYRQTLGQGPEFLTYFQNEAQLEKSRLLSDRFSAERPKGSFSTLEIQRTEQGDSAMYLCASSSTGSGNTIYFGEGSWLTVV.